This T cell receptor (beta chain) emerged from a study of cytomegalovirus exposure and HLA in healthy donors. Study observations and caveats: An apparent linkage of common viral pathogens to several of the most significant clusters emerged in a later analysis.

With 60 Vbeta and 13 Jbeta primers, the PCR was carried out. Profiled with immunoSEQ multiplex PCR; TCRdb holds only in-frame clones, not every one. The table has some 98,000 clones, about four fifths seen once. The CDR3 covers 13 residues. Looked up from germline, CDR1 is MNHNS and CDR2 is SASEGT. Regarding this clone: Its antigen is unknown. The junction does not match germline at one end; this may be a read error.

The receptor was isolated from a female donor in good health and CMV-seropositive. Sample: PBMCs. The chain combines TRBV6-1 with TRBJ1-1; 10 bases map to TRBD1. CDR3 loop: CASRAGTGVGGLF. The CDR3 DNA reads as TGTGCCAGCAGAGCCGGGACAGGGGTTGGAGGTCTCTTT.